Sequencing of this T cell receptor (beta chain) was carried out in a study of shared clonotypes between healthy human individuals. Replicate PCRs for unsorted PBMC used around 270 ng DNA (around 30,000 T cell genomes). Assay used: immunoSEQ multiplex PCR; TCRdb lists only in-frame clones, some missing. The table has roughly 480,000 clones, around three quarters seen once. This clone was observed a single time. V shed 5 bases and J shed 4 bases, with 14 bases lying between them. The CDR3 is 14 residues long. Germline V gene sequence: CDR1 MDHEN, CDR2 SYDVKM. The chain employs TRBV28 and TRBJ1-2, with D perhaps matching TRBD1 (6 bases). This TCR was sampled from a woman aged 40 to 50 in good health. Some clones in this sample may be carry-over from other donors' samples. The sequencing input was PBMCs. Here the CDR3 DNA reads TGTGCCAGCAGTCCAAACGGACAGTTCTATGGCTACACCTTC. This gives the protein CASSPNGQFYGYTF.